Reported below is one TCR beta chain. This CDR3 has 16 amino acids. V was clipped by 2 bases and J by 3 bases, with 14 bases between them. In germline, CDR1 is SGHTA, CDR2 FQGTGA. By 5'RACE template switching, TCR cDNA was produced, with a universal primer site and UMIs added in the process. One entry per CDR3 protein results from TCRdb running MiXCR on the 5' RACE reads. The sample carries just under 85,000 distinct CDR3 sequences, 13% recorded once. The data are from a study of T cells after yellow fever vaccination. Study details: Preparation of the low-cell-number fractions used SMART-Seq v4 Ultra Low Input. Study results and limitations: Few clonotypes appeared in both CD4 and CD8 compartments.

V usage is TRBV7-3 and J usage is TRBJ2-1; TRBD2 might be the D (6 bases). This material consisted of CD8+ T cells not binding an NS4B(214-222) dextramer, sorted from PBMCs, taken 21 days after the first yellow fever vaccination. The clonotype comes from a man aged 18 to 29 who received the YFV17D yellow fever vaccine. In DNA form, the CDR3 reads TGTGCCAGCAGCTTATTGGCGGGGAGACACTACAATGAGCAGTTCTTC. Amino acid sequence: CASSLLAGRHYNEQFF.